This T cell receptor beta chain was captured by sequencing in a study of blood T cell repertoires in COVID-19. On the study more broadly: Material from acute and convalescent COVID-19 was sourced from the United States, Italy and Spain.

Participant ages covered roughly 18 to 89 years across some 25 US areas. In the authors' methods: For nucleated cells, counts were estimated from reference gene primer amplification. Using immunoSEQ multiplex PCR, the repertoire was profiled, and TCRdb retains in-frame clones only, with some absent. The V and J calls and clone size are taken from that table; D and trimming were inferred from the DNA. This sample has about 500,000 clones, with approximately 90% found just once. The V end lost 5 bases, the J end lost 9 bases, and 19 bases lay between the germline ends. This CDR3 comprises 15 residues. Per the germline V gene, CDR1 is SNHLY and CDR2 is FYNNEI.

The TCR originated in a young woman who had recovered from COVID-19. Sequences were obtained from PBMCs or T cells enriched from blood (not recorded which). The V call is TRBV2, the J call TRBJ1-4; no definite D call. The DNA of the CDR3 is TGTGCCAGCAGTCAAACACCGGGCCGCGGGAAAAAACTGTTTTTT. This encodes CASSQTPGRGKKLFF.